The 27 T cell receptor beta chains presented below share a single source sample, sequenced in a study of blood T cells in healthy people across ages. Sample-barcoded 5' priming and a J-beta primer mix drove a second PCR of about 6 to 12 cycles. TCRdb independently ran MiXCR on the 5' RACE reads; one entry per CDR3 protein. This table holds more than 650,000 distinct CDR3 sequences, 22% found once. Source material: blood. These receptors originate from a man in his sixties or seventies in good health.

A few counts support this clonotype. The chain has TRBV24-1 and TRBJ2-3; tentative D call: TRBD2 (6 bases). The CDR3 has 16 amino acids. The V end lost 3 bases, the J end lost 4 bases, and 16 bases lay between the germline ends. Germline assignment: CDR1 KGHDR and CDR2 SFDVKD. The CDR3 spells CATSDPLAGSPDTQYF. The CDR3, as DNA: TGTGCCACCAGTGATCCGCTGGCCGGGAGTCCAGATACGCAGTATTTT.

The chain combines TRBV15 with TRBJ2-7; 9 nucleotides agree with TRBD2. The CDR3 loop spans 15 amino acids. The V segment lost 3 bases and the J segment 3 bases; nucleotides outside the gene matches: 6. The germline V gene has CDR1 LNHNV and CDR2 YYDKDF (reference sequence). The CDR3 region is CATSRSREGLYEQYV. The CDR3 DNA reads TGTGCCACCAGCAGGTCGCGGGAGGGCCTCTACGAGCAGTACGTC.

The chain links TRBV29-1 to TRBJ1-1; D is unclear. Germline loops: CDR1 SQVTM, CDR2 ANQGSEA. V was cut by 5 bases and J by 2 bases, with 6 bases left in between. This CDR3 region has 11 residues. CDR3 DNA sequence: TGCAGCGTTAACAGAAACACTGAAGCTTTCTTT. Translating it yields CSVNRNTEAFF. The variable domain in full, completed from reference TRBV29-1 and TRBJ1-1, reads SAVISQKPSRDICQRGTSLTIQCQVDSQVTMMFWYRQQPGQSLTLIATANQGSEATYESGFVIDKFPISRPNLTFSTLTVSNMSPEDSSIYLCSVNRNTEAFFGQGTRLTVV.

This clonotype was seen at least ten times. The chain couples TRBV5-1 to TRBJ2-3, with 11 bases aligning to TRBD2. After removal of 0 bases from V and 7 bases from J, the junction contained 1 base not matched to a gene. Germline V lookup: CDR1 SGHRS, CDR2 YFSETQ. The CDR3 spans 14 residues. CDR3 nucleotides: TGCGCCAGCAGCTTGGGACTAGCGGGGAATACGCAGTATTTT. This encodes CASSLGLAGNTQYF.

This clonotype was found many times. CDR3 sequence reads: CASIRDYGIQYF. The CDR3 DNA follows: TGTGCCAGCATCCGGGACTACGGCATTCAGTACTTC. The rearrangement links TRBV2 to TRBJ2-4; the match to TRBD2 covers 7 bases. The ends lost 7 bases at V and 9 bases at J; junction bases unmatched: 6. This CDR3 region has 12 residues. CDR1 and CDR2 (germline): SNHLY, FYNNEI.

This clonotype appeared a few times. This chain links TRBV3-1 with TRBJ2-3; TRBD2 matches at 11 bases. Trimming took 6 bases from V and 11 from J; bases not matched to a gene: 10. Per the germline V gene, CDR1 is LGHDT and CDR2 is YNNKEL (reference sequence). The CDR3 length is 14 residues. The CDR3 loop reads CASRPTSGGPKQYF. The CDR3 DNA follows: TGTGCCAGCAGACCTACTAGCGGGGGCCCGAAGCAGTATTTT.

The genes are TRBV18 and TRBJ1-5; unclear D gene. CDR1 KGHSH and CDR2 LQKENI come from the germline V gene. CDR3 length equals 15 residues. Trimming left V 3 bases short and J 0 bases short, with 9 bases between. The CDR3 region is CASSPDGNSNQPQHF. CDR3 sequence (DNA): TGTGCCAGCTCACCGGACGGTAATAGCAATCAGCCCCAGCATTTT.

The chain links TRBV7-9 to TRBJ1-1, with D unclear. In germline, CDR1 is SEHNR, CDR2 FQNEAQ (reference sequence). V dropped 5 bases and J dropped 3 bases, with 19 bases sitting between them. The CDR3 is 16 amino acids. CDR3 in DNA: TGTGCCAGCAGCCCTCCCGTCGCTTCCGGAGACACTGAAGCTTTCTTT. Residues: CASSPPVASGDTEAFF.

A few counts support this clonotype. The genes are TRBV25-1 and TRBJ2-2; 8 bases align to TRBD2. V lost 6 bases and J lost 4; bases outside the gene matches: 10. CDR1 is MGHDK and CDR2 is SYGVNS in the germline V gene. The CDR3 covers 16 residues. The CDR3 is CASRKPGLESTGELFF. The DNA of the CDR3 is TGTGCCAGCAGGAAACCGGGACTAGAAAGCACCGGGGAGCTGTTTTTT. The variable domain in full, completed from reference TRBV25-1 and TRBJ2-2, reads EADIYQTPRYLVIGTGKKITLECSQTMGHDKMYWYQQDPGMELHLIHYSYGVNSTEKGDLSSESTVSRIRTEHFPLTLESARPSHTSQYLCASRKPGLESTGELFFGEGSRLTVL.

CDR3 DNA sequence: TGTGCCAGCAGCCAAGGGGCAGTCTATGGCTACACCTTC. As protein: CASSQGAVYGYTF. The V and J genes are TRBV3-1 and TRBJ1-2, with D uncertain. Germline CDR1 reads LGHDT; CDR2 reads YNNKEL (reference sequence). V was pared by 1 base and J by 4 bases, with 7 bases between. CDR3 length: 13 amino acids.

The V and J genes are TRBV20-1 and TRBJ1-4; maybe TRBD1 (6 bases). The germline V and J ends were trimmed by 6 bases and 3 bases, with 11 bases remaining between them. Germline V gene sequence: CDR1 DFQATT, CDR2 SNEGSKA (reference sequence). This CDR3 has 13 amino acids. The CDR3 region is CSANQGPNEKLFF. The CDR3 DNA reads TGCAGTGCCAATCAGGGGCCTAATGAAAAACTGTTTTTT.

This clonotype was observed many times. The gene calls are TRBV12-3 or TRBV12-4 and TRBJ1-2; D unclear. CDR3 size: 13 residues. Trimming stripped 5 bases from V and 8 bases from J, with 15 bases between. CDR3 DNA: TGTGCCAGCAGTCCCGTCGTGGGAGTAGGCTACACCTTC. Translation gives CASSPVVGVGYTF.

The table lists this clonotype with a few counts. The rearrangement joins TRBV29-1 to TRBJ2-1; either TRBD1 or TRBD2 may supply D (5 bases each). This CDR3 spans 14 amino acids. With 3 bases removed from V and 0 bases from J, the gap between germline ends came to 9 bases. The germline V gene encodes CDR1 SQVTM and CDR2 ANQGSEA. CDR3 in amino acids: CSVEPGASYNEQFF. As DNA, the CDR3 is TGCAGCGTTGAGCCCGGGGCCTCCTACAATGAGCAGTTCTTC.

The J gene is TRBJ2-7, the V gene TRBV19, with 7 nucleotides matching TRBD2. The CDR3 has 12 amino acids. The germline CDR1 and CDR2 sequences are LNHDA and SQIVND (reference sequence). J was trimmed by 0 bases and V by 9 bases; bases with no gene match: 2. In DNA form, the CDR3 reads TGTGCCAGCGGGAGGAGCTCCTACGAGCAGTACTTC. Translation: CASGRSSYEQYF.

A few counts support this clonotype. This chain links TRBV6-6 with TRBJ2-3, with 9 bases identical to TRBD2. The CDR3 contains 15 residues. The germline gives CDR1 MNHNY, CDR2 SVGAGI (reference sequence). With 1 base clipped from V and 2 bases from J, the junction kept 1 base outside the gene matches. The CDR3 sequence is CASSYLAGDTDTQYF. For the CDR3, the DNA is TGTGCCAGCAGTTACTTAGCGGGGGACACAGATACGCAGTATTTT.

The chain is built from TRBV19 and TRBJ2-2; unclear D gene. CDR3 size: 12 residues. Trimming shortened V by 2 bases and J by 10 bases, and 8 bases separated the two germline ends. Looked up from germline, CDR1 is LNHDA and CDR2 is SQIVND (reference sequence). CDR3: CASSISRTELFF. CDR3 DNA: TGTGCCAGTAGTATATCGAGGACGGAGCTGTTTTTT.

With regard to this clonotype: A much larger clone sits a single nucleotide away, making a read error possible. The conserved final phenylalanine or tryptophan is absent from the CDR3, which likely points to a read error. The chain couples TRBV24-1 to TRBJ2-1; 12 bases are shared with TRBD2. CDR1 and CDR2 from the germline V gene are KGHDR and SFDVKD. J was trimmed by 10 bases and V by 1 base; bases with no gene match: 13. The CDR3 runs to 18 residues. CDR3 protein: CATSDFTLTSGRGDEQFS. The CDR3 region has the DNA TGTGCCACCAGTGATTTCACCCTGACTAGCGGGAGAGGTGACGAGCAGTTCTCC.

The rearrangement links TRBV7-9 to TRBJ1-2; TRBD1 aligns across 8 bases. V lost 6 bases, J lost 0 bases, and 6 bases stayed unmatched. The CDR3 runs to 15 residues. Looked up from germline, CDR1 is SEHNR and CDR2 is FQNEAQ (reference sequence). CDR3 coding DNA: TGTGCCAGCAGACTGGGACAGGAAGCTAACTATGGCTACACCTTC. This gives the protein CASRLGQEANYGYTF.

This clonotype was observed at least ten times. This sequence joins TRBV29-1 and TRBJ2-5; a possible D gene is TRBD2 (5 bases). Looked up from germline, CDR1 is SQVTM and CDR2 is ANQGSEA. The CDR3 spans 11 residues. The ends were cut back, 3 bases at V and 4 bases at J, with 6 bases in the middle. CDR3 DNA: TGCAGCGTTGAGGCGGGAGAGACCCAGTACTTC. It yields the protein CSVEAGETQYF. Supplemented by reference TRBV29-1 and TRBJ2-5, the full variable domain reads SAVISQKPSRDICQRGTSLTIQCQVDSQVTMMFWYRQQPGQSLTLIATANQGSEATYESGFVIDKFPISRPNLTFSTLTVSNMSPEDSSIYLCSVEAGETQYFGPGTRLLVL.

The CDR3 DNA sequence: TGTGCCAGCAGTCAAATTGACAGGAGGAACACCGGGGAGCTGTTTTTT. Translated: CASSQIDRRNTGELFF. The V call is TRBV14, the J call TRBJ2-2; D is possibly TRBD1 (6 bases). Trimming shortened V by 6 bases and J by 1 base, and 15 bases separated the two germline ends. The germline V gene has CDR1 SGHDN and CDR2 FVKESK. This CDR3 spans 16 amino acids. The whole variable domain, filled in from reference TRBV14 and TRBJ2-2, reads EAGVTQFPSHSVIEKGQTVTLRCDPISGHDNLYWYRRVMGKEIKFLLHFVKESKQDESGMPNNRFLAERTGGTYSTLKVQPAELEDSGVYFCASSQIDRRNTGELFFGEGSRLTVL.

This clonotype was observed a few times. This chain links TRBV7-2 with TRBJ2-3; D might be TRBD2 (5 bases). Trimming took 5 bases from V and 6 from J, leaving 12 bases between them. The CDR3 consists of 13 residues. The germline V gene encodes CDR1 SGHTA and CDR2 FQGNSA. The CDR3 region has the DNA TGTGCCAGCAGCGTACCTAGCCGGGATACGCAGTATTTT. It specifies CASSVPSRDTQYF.

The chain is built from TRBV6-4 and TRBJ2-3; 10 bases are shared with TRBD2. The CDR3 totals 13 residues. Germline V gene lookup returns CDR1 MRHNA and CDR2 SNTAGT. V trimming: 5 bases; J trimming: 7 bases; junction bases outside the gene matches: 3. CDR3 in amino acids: CASSRLAGNTQYF. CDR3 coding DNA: TGTGCCAGCAGTAGACTAGCGGGTAATACGCAGTATTTT.

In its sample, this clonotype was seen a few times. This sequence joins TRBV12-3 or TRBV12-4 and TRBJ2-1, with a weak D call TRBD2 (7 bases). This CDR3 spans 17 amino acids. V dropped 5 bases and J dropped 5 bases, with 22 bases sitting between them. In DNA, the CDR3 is TGTGCCAGCAGTCCCTACCCCGGGGGGCGAATCGACAATGAGCAGTTCTTC. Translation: CASSPYPGGRIDNEQFF.

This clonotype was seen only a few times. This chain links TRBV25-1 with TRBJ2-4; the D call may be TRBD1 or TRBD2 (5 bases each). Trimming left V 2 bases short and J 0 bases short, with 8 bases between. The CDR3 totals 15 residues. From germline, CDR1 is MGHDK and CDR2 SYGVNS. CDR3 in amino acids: CASSEGTSAKNIQYF. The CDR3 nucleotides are TGTGCCAGCAGTGAAGGGACCTCAGCCAAAAACATTCAGTACTTC.

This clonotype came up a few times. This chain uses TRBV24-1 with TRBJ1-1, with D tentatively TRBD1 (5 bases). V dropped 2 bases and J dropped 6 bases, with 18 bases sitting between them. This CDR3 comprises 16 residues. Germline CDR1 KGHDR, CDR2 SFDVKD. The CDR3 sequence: CATSDSGKGLYAEAFF. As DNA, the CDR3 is TGTGCCACCAGTGATTCGGGGAAGGGGCTATACGCTGAAGCTTTCTTT.

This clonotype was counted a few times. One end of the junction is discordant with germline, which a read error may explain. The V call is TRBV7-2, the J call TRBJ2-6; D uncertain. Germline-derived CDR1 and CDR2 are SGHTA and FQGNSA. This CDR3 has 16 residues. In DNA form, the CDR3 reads TGTGCCAGCAGCTTAGACGCCCCCTCTCGGGCCAACGTCCTGACTTTC. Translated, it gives CASSLDAPSRANVLTF. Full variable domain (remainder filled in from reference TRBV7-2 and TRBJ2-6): GAGVSQSPSNKVTEKGKDVELRCDPISGHTALYWYRQSLGQGLEFLIYFQGNSAPDKSGLPSDRFSAERTGGSVSTLTIQRTQQEDSAVYLCASSLDAPSRANVLTFGAGSRLTVL.

This CDR3 reads CSARPPGVGFGEQFF. DNA of the CDR3: TGCAGTGCTAGACCCCCAGGGGTCGGTTTTGGGGAGCAGTTCTTC. The chain uses TRBV20-1 and TRBJ2-7, with D possibly being TRBD1 (6 bases). The J call may be wrong; the DNA end is better matched by TRBJ2-1. Germline V gene data show CDR1 as DFQATT and CDR2 as SNEGSKA (reference sequence). The CDR3 has 15 residues.